Listed below are T cell receptor beta chains from one sample, sequenced in a study of cytomegalovirus exposure and HLA in healthy donors. The data were produced by immunoSEQ multiplex PCR, yet TCRdb's version contains in-frame clones alone and is incomplete. The sample carries about 89,000 clones, roughly 85% recorded once. Sequences were obtained from PBMCs. Receptors originate from a man aged 35 to 55 in good health and CMV-seropositive. CDR3s include the opening cysteine and the closing phenylalanine or tryptophan. A D gene is named only where the DNA matches it firmly. The size entry is marked missing in some rows and otherwise reads once, few, many or a size class.

clone size: NA; D gene: NA; J gene: TRBJ2-1; V gene: TRBV14; CDR3 DNA: TGTGCCAGCAGCCAAAAGGAGTCCTACAATGAGCAGTTCTTC; CDR3 protein: CASSQKESYNEQFF
clone size: NA; D gene: TRBD1; J gene: TRBJ2-7; V gene: TRBV5-1; CDR3 DNA: TGCGCCAGCAGCTCAAGACAGGGATCCAACGAGCAGTACTTC; CDR3 protein: CASSSRQGSNEQYF
clone size: NA; D gene: NA; J gene: TRBJ2-5; V gene: TRBV7-3; CDR3 DNA: TGTGCCAGCAGCTTCTCGGCGGGCCAAGAGACCCAGTACTTC; CDR3 protein: CASSFSAGQETQYF
clone size: NA; D gene: NA; J gene: TRBJ1-6; V gene: TRBV5-6; CDR3 DNA: TGTGCCAGCAGCCCCTGGACAGCTTATAATTCACCCCTCCACTTT; CDR3 protein: CASSPWTAYNSPLHF
clone size: NA; D gene: TRBD1; J gene: TRBJ1-1; V gene: TRBV5-1; CDR3 DNA: TGCGCCAGCAGCTTGGGGCCGGGACAGGGGGTAAGGAACACTGAAGCTTTCTTT; CDR3 protein: CASSLGPGQGVRNTEAFF
clone size: NA; D gene: TRBD2; J gene: TRBJ2-2; V gene: TRBV19; CDR3 DNA: TGTGCCAGTAGTATTTGGCTAGCGGGTTCTCACACCGGGGAGCTGTTTTTT; CDR3 protein: CASSIWLAGSHTGELFF
clone size: few; D gene: NA; J gene: TRBJ1-4; V gene: TRBV6-5; CDR3 DNA: TGTGCCAGCAGAAGGACAGCAACTAATGAAAAACTGTTTTTT; CDR3 protein: CASRRTATNEKLFF
clone size: few; D gene: NA; J gene: TRBJ1-2; V gene: TRBV7-8; CDR3 DNA: TGTGCCAGCAGCTTAGGGACGAAGGGGGGGGGCTACACCTTC; CDR3 protein: CASSLGTKGGGYTF
clone size: NA; D gene: NA; J gene: TRBJ1-5; V gene: TRBV5-1; CDR3 DNA: TGCGCCAGCAGCACAGATGCGGGGGGTCAGCCCCAGCATTTT; CDR3 protein: CASSTDAGGQPQHF
clone size: NA; D gene: NA; J gene: TRBJ2-1; V gene: TRBV10-3; CDR3 DNA: TGTGCCATCAGTGTAGAGGAGGGTACGGAGCAGTTCTTC; CDR3 protein: CAISVEEGTEQFF
clone size: NA; D gene: TRBD2; J gene: TRBJ2-1; V gene: TRBV7-3; CDR3 DNA: TGTGCCAGCAGCAGGACTAGCGGGGGTAGCAATGAGCAGTTCTTC; CDR3 protein: CASSRTSGGSNEQFF
clone size: NA; D gene: TRBD1; J gene: TRBJ1-5; V gene: TRBV18; CDR3 DNA: TGTGCCAGCTCACCATTGGGGACAGATCCCAATCAGCCCCAGCATTTT; CDR3 protein: CASSPLGTDPNQPQHF
clone size: NA; D gene: NA; J gene: TRBJ2-7; V gene: TRBV11-2; CDR3 DNA: TGTGCCAGCAGCGGACTCATGGGCAGGCGCCCTTTCTACGAGCAGTACTTC; CDR3 protein: CASSGLMGRRPFYEQYF
clone size: NA; D gene: TRBD1; J gene: TRBJ2-1; V gene: TRBV6-5; CDR3 DNA: TGTGCCAGCAGTTACGCCGGGACAGGGGCCGACTATGAGCAGTTCTTC; CDR3 protein: CASSYAGTGADYEQFF
clone size: NA; D gene: TRBD1; J gene: TRBJ1-6; V gene: TRBV7-2; CDR3 DNA: TGTGCCAGCAGGGGGGACAGGGGTTCCTCACCCCTCCACTTT; CDR3 protein: CASRGDRGSSPLHF
clone size: NA; D gene: NA; J gene: TRBJ1-1; V gene: TRBV11-3; CDR3 DNA: TGTGCCAGCAGCTCTAACGATCAGGGCGTTAAAGCTTTCTTT; CDR3 protein: CASSSNDQGVKAFF
clone size: NA; D gene: TRBD1; J gene: TRBJ1-4; V gene: TRBV28; CDR3 DNA: TGTGCCAGCAGCCTCAGGGACAGGTTTGAAAAACTGTTTTTT; CDR3 protein: CASSLRDRFEKLFF
clone size: once; D gene: TRBD2; J gene: TRBJ2-3; V gene: TRBV6-1; CDR3 DNA: TGTGCCAGCAGTGAATCCCCCCAGCGGGGGGGCCAGGATACGCAGTATTTT; CDR3 protein: CASSESPQRGGQDTQYF
clone size: NA; D gene: NA; J gene: TRBJ2-7; V gene: TRBV6-1; CDR3 DNA: TGTGCCAGCAGTGAATTATTAATAATTCGGGGTGGGCGGGAGCAGTACTTC; CDR3 protein: CASSELLIIRGGREQYF
clone size: NA; D gene: NA; J gene: TRBJ2-3; V gene: TRBV7-9; CDR3 DNA: TGTGCCAGCTGGAGCGACAGCACAGATACGCAGTATTTT; CDR3 protein: CASWSDSTDTQYF
clone size: NA; D gene: NA; J gene: TRBJ1-2; V gene: TRBV6-6; CDR3 DNA: TGTGCCAGCAAAAGCGACAGCATATATGGCTACACCTTC; CDR3 protein: CASKSDSIYGYTF
clone size: NA; D gene: NA; J gene: TRBJ2-1; V gene: TRBV18; CDR3 DNA: TGTGCCAGCTCACCACTGTCTAGCCGTTCGAGCTCCTACAATGAGCAGTTCTTC; CDR3 protein: CASSPLSSRSSSYNEQFF
clone size: NA; D gene: TRBD2; J gene: TRBJ2-3; V gene: TRBV29-1; CDR3 DNA: TGCAGCGTTGAAGTGCTACCGGGACTAGCATCAGATACGCAGTATTTT; CDR3 protein: CSVEVLPGLASDTQYF
clone size: NA; D gene: NA; J gene: TRBJ2-7; V gene: TRBV28; CDR3 DNA: TGTGCCAGCGCACCCGGGGTCGAGCAGTACTTC; CDR3 protein: CASAPGVEQYF
clone size: NA; D gene: NA; J gene: TRBJ2-5; V gene: TRBV28; CDR3 DNA: TGTGCCAGCAGTTTAGGCGCGGGGTACGAGACCCAGTACTTC; CDR3 protein: CASSLGAGYETQYF
clone size: few; D gene: NA; J gene: TRBJ1-1; V gene: TRBV7-3; CDR3 DNA: TGTGCCAGCAGCTTAAACGGTCTGGACAGTGAAGCTTTCTTT; CDR3 protein: CASSLNGLDSEAFF
clone size: NA; D gene: TRBD2; J gene: TRBJ2-7; V gene: TRBV28; CDR3 DNA: TGTGCCAGCAGTCCGGGGGGAAATAAACTCTACGAGCAGTACTTC; CDR3 protein: CASSPGGNKLYEQYF
clone size: once; D gene: TRBD1; J gene: TRBJ2-1; V gene: TRBV27; CDR3 DNA: TGTGCCAGCTCGTCCCGGGACAGGGGGCAGCGGGAGCAGTTCTTC; CDR3 protein: CASSSRDRGQREQFF
clone size: NA; D gene: TRBD2; J gene: TRBJ2-2; V gene: TRBV5-4; CDR3 DNA: TGTGCCTGCAAGCGGGAGGTGAGCGCCGGGGAGCTGTTTTTT; CDR3 protein: CACKREVSAGELFF
clone size: NA; D gene: TRBD1; J gene: TRBJ1-2; V gene: TRBV6-1; CDR3 DNA: TGTGCCAGCAAGGAACAGGGGGATGGCTACACCTTC; CDR3 protein: CASKEQGDGYTF
clone size: NA; D gene: NA; J gene: TRBJ1-6; V gene: TRBV28; CDR3 DNA: TGTGCCAGCAGCCGACTCGGGGGTAATTCACCCCTCCACTTT; CDR3 protein: CASSRLGGNSPLHF
clone size: NA; D gene: TRBD1; J gene: TRBJ2-7; V gene: TRBV5-4; CDR3 DNA: TGTGCCACCGCCGGGACAGGGATGACCGAGCAGTACTTC; CDR3 protein: CATAGTGMTEQYF
clone size: NA; D gene: TRBD2; J gene: TRBJ2-3; V gene: TRBV4-1; CDR3 DNA: TGCGCCAGCAGCCAACTAATTAAAACCGGGACTAGCGGGAGCACAGATACGCAGTATTTT; CDR3 protein: CASSQLIKTGTSGSTDTQYF
clone size: NA; D gene: TRBD2; J gene: TRBJ2-3; V gene: TRBV5-4; CDR3 DNA: TGTGCCAGCAGCAGGTCGGGACTAGCAACAGATACGCAGTATTTT; CDR3 protein: CASSRSGLATDTQYF
clone size: once; D gene: TRBD2; J gene: TRBJ2-7; V gene: TRBV6-1; CDR3 DNA: TGTGCCAGCAGCACCGGGACTAGCGGGATGCCGCAGTACTTC; CDR3 protein: CASSTGTSGMPQYF
clone size: NA; D gene: TRBD2; J gene: TRBJ2-2; V gene: TRBV13; CDR3 DNA: TGTGCCAGCAGCCAACTAGCGGGGGGCGAACACACCGGGGAGCTGTTTTTT; CDR3 protein: CASSQLAGGEHTGELFF
clone size: NA; D gene: NA; J gene: TRBJ2-2; V gene: TRBV28; CDR3 DNA: TGTGCCAGCATTACTCGTAGGGGTAGGGAGCTGTTTTTT; CDR3 protein: CASITRRGRELFF
clone size: NA; D gene: TRBD1; J gene: TRBJ1-3; V gene: TRBV9; CDR3 DNA: TGTGCCAGCAGCAAGACAGGGGCGCGGGGAAACACCATATATTTT; CDR3 protein: CASSKTGARGNTIYF
clone size: NA; D gene: TRBD1; J gene: TRBJ2-5; V gene: TRBV9; CDR3 DNA: TGTGCCAGCAGCGTAGCTCCGTCAGGGGGACAGACCCAGTACTTC; CDR3 protein: CASSVAPSGGQTQYF
clone size: NA; D gene: TRBD2; J gene: TRBJ2-1; V gene: TRBV11-2; CDR3 DNA: TGTGCCAGCAGCTTAAGAAGGACTAGCGGGGCGGATGAGCAGTTCTTC; CDR3 protein: CASSLRRTSGADEQFF
clone size: NA; D gene: TRBD1; J gene: TRBJ1-6; V gene: TRBV19; CDR3 DNA: TGTGCCAGTGGGACAGTCTATAATTCACCCCTCCACTTT; CDR3 protein: CASGTVYNSPLHF
clone size: NA; D gene: TRBD1; J gene: TRBJ2-1; V gene: TRBV19; CDR3 DNA: TGTGCCAGTAGTTTTGACAGGGGGAGTTACAATGAGCAGTTCTTC; CDR3 protein: CASSFDRGSYNEQFF
clone size: NA; D gene: TRBD1; J gene: TRBJ1-2; V gene: TRBV11-2; CDR3 DNA: TGTGCCAGCAGCCTCATAGGGGGGCTACAGGGGCTCGGCTACACCTTC; CDR3 protein: CASSLIGGLQGLGYTF
clone size: NA; D gene: NA; J gene: TRBJ2-4; V gene: TRBV27; CDR3 DNA: TGTGCCAGCAGTCCACTAGCTAAAAACATTCAGTACTTC; CDR3 protein: CASSPLAKNIQYF